These 2 T cell receptor beta chains share one sample of origin, sequenced in a study of OX40 agonist ivuxolimab in advanced cancers. Profiling relied on immunoSEQ multiplex PCR, and the TCRdb table lists in-frame clones only, not all of them. The table records roughly 50,000 clones, roughly 86% of them present only once. The sequencing used CD4+ or CD8+ T cells sorted from blood, collected in a trial of the OX40 agonist ivuxolimab. The receptors were gathered from an adult with an advanced solid tumor such as melanoma, head and neck, liver or kidney cancer.

V usage is TRBV29-1 and J usage is TRBJ2-3, with 15 positions matching TRBD2. V dropped 6 bases and J dropped 6; count of bases not matched to a gene: 4. CDR1 and CDR2 from the germline V gene are SQVTM and ANQGSEA. The CDR3 runs to 14 residues. CDR3 DNA: TGCAGCGTGGAGGGACTAGCGGGGGGTGATACGCAGTATTTT. It translates to CSVEGLAGGDTQYF.

The chain has TRBV7-9 and TRBJ1-1; 10 nucleotides agree with TRBD1. Germline CDR1 and CDR2: SEHNR and FQNEAQ (reference sequence). The CDR3 is made up of 14 amino acids. Losses at the gene ends were 5 bases for V and 4 bases for J; bases not matched to a gene: 4. This chain's CDR3 is CASSMRTGGTEAFF. CDR3 DNA sequence: TGTGCCAGCAGCATGCGGACAGGGGGCACTGAAGCTTTCTTT.